This TCR beta chain was observed in a study of shared clonotypes between healthy human individuals. Study-wide context: Each donor's CD8 memory used one plate, CD8 naive two, each CD4 subset three. General study points: A reduction in generation probabilities was seen for non-shared clonotypes relative to those shared by all four donors.

Deep level was the assay's run setting. Sequenced by immunoSEQ multiplex PCR; TCRdb stores in-frame clones only, minus some. Of about 2 million clones listed, roughly 95% are singletons. Note on this clone: Its specificity is not known. The same CDR3 is also encoded by other DNA sequences in this sample.

CD45RO-negative cells were positively selected for CCR7, leaving out terminally differentiated effector memory CD45RA+ cells. Specimen: naive CD8+ T cells sorted from blood. This receptor was taken from a man aged 18 to 30 in good health.

Here the CDR3 reads CASSYTGGSDNEQFF. CDR3 DNA: TGTGCCAGCAGCTATACAGGGGGGTCCGACAATGAGCAGTTCTTC. The V call is TRBV7-9, the J call TRBJ2-1, with TRBD1 matching 8 bases. The V segment lost 4 bases and the J segment 5 bases; nucleotides outside the gene matches: 7. Germline V gives CDR1 SEHNR, CDR2 FQNEAQ (reference sequence). The CDR3 loop spans 15 amino acids.